The clone carrying this T cell receptor beta chain was observed once. Its antigen remains unidentified. Trimming removed 4 bases at V and 2 bases at J, with 13 bases between. This CDR3 spans 14 amino acids. Germline loops: CDR1 SGHRS, CDR2 YFSETQ. The immunoSEQ assay amplified TCRB CDR3 from up to 2 ug DNA. Amplification used 60 V beta primers and 13 J beta primers. The table came from immunoSEQ multiplex PCR; TCRdb's copy has only in-frame clones and leaves some out. This table holds some 87,000 clones, over 75% found once. These data are taken from a study of glioma-infiltrating T cells after dendritic cell vaccination. Study-wide results and limits: Higher TCR clonality did not directly relate to longer survival.

PBMC sampling occurred before vaccination, two weeks after the third dose, and at progression. The rearrangement uses TRBV5-1 and TRBJ2-7, with D perhaps matching TRBD1 (6 bases). The clonotype was recovered from a human donor with glioblastoma. The specimen was blood, collected before dendritic cell vaccination. The CDR3 DNA sequence: TGCGCCAGCAGCGGCCAGGGGCTGACCTACGAGCAGTACTTC. This gives the protein CASSGQGLTYEQYF.